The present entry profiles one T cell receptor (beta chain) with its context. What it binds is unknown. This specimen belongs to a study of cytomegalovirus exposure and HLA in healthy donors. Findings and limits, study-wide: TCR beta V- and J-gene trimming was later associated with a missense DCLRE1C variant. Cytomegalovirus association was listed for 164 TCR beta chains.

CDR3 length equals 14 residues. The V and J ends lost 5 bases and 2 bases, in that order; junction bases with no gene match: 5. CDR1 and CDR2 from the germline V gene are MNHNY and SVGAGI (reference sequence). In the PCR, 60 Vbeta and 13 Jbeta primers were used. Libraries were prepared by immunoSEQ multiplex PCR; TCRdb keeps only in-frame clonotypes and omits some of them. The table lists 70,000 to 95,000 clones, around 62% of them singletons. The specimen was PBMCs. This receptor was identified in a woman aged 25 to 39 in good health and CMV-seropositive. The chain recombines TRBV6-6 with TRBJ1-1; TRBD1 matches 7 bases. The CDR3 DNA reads TGTGCCAGCAGTACACAGGGGCCAAACACTGAAGCTTTCTTT. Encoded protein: CASSTQGPNTEAFF.